In its sample, the clone carrying this TCR beta chain was seen many times. Its antigen is unidentified. The CDR3 covers 16 residues. Trimming stripped 0 bases from V and 5 bases from J, with 13 bases between. Germline CDR1 and CDR2: LGHNA and YSLEER. This specimen comes from a study of T-cell reconstitution after alpha-beta-depleted transplantation in children. General observations from the study: Roughly two months post-transplant, alpha-beta T cells reportedly originated from several hundred graft clones that had expanded. After one year, T-cell counts and TCRbeta diversity mostly came from new T cells.

TCRbeta library preparation incorporated unique molecular identifiers. TCRdb re-derived calls from the PCR reads in MiXCR, one entry per CDR3 protein. The sample lists 190,000 or so distinct CDR3 sequences, 6.3% occurring once. The starting material was PBMCs, obtained before TCRalphabeta/CD19-depleted stem cell transplant. The clonotype was recovered from a girl in the first two years of life with combined immunodeficiency, due to receive a stem cell transplant. This sequence joins TRBV4-3 and TRBJ1-4; maybe TRBD1 (6 bases). The CDR3 reads CASSQEFRQGNEKLFF. The CDR3 DNA reads as TGCGCCAGCAGCCAAGAATTCAGGCAGGGGAATGAAAAACTGTTTTTT.